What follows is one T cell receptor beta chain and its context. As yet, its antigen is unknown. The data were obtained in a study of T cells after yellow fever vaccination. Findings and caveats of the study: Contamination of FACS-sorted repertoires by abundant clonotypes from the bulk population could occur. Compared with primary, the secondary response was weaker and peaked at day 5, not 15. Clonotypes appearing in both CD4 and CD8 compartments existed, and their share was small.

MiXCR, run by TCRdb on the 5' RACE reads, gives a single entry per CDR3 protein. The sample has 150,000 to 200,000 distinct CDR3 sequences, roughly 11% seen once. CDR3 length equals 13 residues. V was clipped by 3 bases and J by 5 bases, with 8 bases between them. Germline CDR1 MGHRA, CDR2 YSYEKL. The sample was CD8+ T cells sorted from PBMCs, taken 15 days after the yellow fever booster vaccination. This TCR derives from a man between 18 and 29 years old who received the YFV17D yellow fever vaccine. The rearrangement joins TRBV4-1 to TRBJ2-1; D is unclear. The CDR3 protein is CASSHAGDNEQFF. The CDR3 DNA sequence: TGCGCCAGCAGCCACGCAGGAGACAATGAGCAGTTCTTC.